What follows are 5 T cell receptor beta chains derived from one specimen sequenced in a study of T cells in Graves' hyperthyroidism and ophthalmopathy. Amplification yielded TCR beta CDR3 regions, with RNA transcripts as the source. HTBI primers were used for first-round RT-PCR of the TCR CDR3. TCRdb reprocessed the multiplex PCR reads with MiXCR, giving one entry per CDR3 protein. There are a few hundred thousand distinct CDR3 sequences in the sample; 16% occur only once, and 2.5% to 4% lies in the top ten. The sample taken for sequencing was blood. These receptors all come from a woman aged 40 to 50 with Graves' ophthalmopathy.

The CDR3 protein is CSDGGTGQNTEAFF. Here the CDR3 DNA reads TGCAGCGACGGGGGTACAGGGCAGAACACTGAAGCTTTCTTT. The J gene is TRBJ1-1, the V gene TRBV29-1, with D possibly matching TRBD1 (6 bases). CDR3 length: 14 residues. V was shortened by 7 bases and J by 1 base, with 16 bases between the two germline ends. The germline V gene has CDR1 SQVTM and CDR2 ANQGSEA.

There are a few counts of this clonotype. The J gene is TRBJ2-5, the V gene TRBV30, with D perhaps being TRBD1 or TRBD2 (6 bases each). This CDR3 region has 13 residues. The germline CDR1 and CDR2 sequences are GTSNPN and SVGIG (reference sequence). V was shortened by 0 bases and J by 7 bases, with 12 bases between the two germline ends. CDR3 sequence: CAWSVRGRRTQYF. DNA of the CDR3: TGTGCCTGGAGTGTAAGGGGGAGGAGGACCCAGTACTTC.

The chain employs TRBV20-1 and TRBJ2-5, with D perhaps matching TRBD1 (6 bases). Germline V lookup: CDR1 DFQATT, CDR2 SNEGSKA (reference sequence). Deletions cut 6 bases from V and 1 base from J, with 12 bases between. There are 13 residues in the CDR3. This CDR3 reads CSALGHLQETQYF. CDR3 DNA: TGCAGTGCGCTGGGACACCTCCAAGAGACCCAGTACTTC.

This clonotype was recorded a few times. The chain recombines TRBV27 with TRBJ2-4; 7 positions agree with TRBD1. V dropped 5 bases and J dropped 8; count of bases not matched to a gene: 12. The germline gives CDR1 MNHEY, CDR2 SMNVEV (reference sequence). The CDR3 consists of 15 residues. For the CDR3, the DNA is TGTGCCAGCAGTCCCGCTTCAGGGGGTGGGTACATTCAGTACTTC. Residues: CASSPASGGGYIQYF.

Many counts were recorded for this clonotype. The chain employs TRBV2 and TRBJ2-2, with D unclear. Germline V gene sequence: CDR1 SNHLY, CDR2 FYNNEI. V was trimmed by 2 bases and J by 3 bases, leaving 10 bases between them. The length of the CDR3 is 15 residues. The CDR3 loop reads CASSERATDTGELFF. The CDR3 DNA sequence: TGTGCCAGCAGTGAACGGGCGACTGACACCGGGGAGCTGTTTTTT.